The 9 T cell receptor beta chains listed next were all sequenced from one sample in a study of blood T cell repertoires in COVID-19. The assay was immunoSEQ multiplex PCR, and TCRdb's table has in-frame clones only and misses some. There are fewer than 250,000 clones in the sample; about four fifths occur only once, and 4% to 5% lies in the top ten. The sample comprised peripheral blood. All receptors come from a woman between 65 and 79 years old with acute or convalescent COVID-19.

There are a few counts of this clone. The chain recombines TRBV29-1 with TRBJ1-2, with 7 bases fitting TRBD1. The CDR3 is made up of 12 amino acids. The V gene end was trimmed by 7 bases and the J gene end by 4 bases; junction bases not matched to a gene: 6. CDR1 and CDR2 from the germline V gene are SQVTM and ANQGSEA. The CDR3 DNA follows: TGCAGCGCCGGGACAGTGAGCTATGGCTACACCTTC. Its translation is CSAGTVSYGYTF.

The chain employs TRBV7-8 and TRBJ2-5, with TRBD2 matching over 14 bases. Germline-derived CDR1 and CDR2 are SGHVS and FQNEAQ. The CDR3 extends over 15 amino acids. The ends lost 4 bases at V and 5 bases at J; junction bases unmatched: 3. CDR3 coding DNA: TGTGCCAGCAGCTCGACTAGCGGGGGGGGTGAGACCCAGTACTTC. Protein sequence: CASSSTSGGGETQYF.

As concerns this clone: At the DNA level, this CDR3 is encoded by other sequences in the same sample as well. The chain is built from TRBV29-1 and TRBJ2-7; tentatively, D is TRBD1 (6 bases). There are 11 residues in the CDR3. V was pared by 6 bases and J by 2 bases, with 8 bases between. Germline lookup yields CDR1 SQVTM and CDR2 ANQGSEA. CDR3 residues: CSVTGPYEQYF. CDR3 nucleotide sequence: TGCAGCGTGACAGGCCCCTACGAGCAGTACTTC.

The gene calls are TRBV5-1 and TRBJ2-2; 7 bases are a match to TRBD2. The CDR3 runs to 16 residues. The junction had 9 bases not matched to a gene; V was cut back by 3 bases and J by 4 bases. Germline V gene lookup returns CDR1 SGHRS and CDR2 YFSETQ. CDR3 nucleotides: TGCGCCAGCAGCTCGACCCGACTAGCAGGCACCGGGGAGCTGTTTTTT. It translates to CASSSTRLAGTGELFF.

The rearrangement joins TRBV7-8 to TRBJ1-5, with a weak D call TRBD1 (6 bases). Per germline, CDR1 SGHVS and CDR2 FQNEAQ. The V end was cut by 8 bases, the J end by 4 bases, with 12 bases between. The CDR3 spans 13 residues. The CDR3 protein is CASGGQTNQPQHF. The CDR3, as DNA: TGTGCCAGCGGCGGACAGACGAATCAGCCCCAGCATTTT.

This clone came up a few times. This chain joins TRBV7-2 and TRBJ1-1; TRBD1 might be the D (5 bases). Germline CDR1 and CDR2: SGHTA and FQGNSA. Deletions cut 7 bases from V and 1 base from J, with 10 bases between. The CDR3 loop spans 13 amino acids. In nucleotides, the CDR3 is TGTGCCAGCAAATCTCAGGGGAACACTGAAGCTTTCTTT. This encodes CASKSQGNTEAFF. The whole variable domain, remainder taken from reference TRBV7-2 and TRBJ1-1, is GAGVSQSPSNKVTEKGKDVELRCDPISGHTALYWYRQSLGQGLEFLIYFQGNSAPDKSGLPSDRFSAERTGGSVSTLTIQRTQQEDSAVYLCASKSQGNTEAFFGQGTRLTVV.

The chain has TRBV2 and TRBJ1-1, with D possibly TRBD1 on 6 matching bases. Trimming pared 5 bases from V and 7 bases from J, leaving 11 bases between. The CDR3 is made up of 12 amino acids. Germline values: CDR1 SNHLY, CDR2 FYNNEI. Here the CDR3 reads CASSTQGIEAFF. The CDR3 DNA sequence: TGTGCCAGCAGTACGCAGGGGATTGAAGCTTTCTTT.

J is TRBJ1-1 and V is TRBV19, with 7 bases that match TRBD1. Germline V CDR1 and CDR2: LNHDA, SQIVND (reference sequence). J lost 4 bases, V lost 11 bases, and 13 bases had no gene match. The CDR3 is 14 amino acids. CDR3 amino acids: CASRQGFGGTEAFF. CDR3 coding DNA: TGTGCCTCGAGACAGGGTTTCGGGGGCACTGAAGCTTTCTTT.

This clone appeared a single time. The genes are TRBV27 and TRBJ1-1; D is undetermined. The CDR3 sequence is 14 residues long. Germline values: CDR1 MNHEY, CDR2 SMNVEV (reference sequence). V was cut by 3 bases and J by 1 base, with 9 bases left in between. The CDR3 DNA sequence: TGTGCCAGCAGTTTTGGGCAGTCGAACACTGAAGCTTTCTTT. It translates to CASSFGQSNTEAFF.